Each of the 23 T cell receptor delta chains below was sequenced from the same sample in a study of γδ T cells in repeated Plasmodium falciparum infection. Vgamma9/Vdelta2+ and Vdelta2-negative gammadelta T cells were flow-sorted from PBMC for bulk sequencing. TCRdb re-called the multiplex PCR reads through CATT. The sample has tens of thousands of delta-chain clones; 0.8% to 1% are singletons. Sequences were obtained from gamma-delta T cells from blood. The receptors stem from a pool of human donors (malaria-infected and uninfected, not separated).

In regard to this clone: The protein TCRdb lists belongs to a much larger clone and differs from this DNA's translation at residue 16, which points to a read error; the protein shown is made from the DNA. The chain couples TRDV1 to TRDJ1; 10 bases align to TRDD3. The J gene was not available in TCRdb and was assigned here by matching the DNA to germline segments. CDR3 size: 19 residues. Germline CDR1 and CDR2: TSWWSYY and QGS. This CDR3 is CALGERMGDTHGGTDRLIF. The CDR3 nucleotides are TGTGCTCTTGGGGAAAGGATGGGGGATACCCACGGCGGGACCGATAGACTCATCTTT.

In the case of this clone: TCRdb's protein for this DNA is that of a much larger clone and differs from the translation at residue 7, likely a read error; the protein shown is the DNA translation. This rearrangement joins TRDV1 to TRDJ1; no firm D call. V lost 0 bases and J 0 bases, leaving 20 bases between the germline ends. Germline loops: CDR1 TSWWSYY, CDR2 QGS. The CDR3 loop spans 19 amino acids. CDR3 in amino acids: CALGELGPARPLYTDKLIF. The CDR3 DNA follows: TGTGCTCTTGGGGAACTAGGACCAGCCCGACCCTTGTACACCGATAAACTCATCTTT.

In its sample, this clone was seen a few times. The protein in TCRdb stems from a much larger clone and differs at residue 21 from this DNA's translation, likely a read error; here the protein is translated from the DNA. The J gene was not called, though the V gene is TRDV1; the D call TRDD3 from the table was never checked on the DNA. Per the germline V gene, CDR1 is TSWWSYY and CDR2 is QGS. The CDR3 contains 22 residues. The CDR3 bases are TGTGCTCTTGGGGATCCGAGGGGACTCCGCCTTATTCCTGGGGTTTACACCGATAAGCTCACCTTT. As protein: CALGDPRGLRLIPGVYTDKLTF.

Points on this clone: The protein recorded in TCRdb matches a much larger clone and deviates from this DNA's translation at residue 10, suggesting a read error; the protein here is obtained by translating the DNA. This chain links TRDV1 with TRDJ1; D not resolved. TCRdb is silent on the J gene; assignment here came from matching the DNA to germline. CDR3 length: 20 amino acids. The V and J ends lost 0 bases and 1 base respectively, with 24 bases between them. The germline V gene encodes CDR1 TSWWSYY and CDR2 QGS. CDR3 protein: CALGELGPPTGRSFTDKLIF. CDR3 DNA sequence: TGTGCTCTTGGGGAACTTGGGCCCCCCACGGGCCGCTCCTTCACCGATAAACTCATCTTT.

This clone was seen a handful of times. This likely came from a read error, as a far larger clone is one base away. The sample holds other DNA sequences that translate to the same CDR3. This chain links TRDV1 with TRDJ1, with 8 bases identical to TRDD3. TCRdb offers no J gene call, so here the DNA was matched to germline to obtain one. CDR1 TSWWSYY and CDR2 QGS come from the germline V gene. This CDR3 has 24 amino acids. The J segment lost 0 bases and the V segment lost 1 base, leaving 28 bases of the junction unmatched. The CDR3 loop reads CALGERPVTWGYLLGQLYTDKLIF. CDR3 bases: TGTGCTCTTGGGGAACGTCCTGTAACGTGGGGATACTTATTAGGACAACTGTACACCGATAAACTCATCTTT.

Notes on this clone: For this DNA, TCRdb reports the protein of a much larger clone, which diverges at residue 13, most likely from a read error; the protein presented here is translated directly from the DNA. This chain joins TRDV1 and TRDJ1, with 8 bases aligning to TRDD3. TCRdb lists no J gene, so it was determined here by aligning the DNA to germline. Germline V gene sequence: CDR1 TSWWSYY, CDR2 QGS. The CDR3 runs to 16 residues. CDR3 region: CALGEFGGSYTDRLIF. The CDR3 DNA sequence: TGTGCTCTTGGGGAATTTGGGGGATCCTACACCGATAGACTCATCTTT.

Turning to this clone: This is likely an artifact of a read error, given a far larger clone one base away. The same CDR3 is also encoded by other DNA sequences in this sample. The rearrangement joins TRDV2 to TRDJ1; 9 nucleotides agree with TRDD3. TCRdb lists no J gene, so it was determined here by aligning the DNA to germline. The germline gives CDR1 GEAIGNYY, CDR2 EKD. Trimming removed 6 bases from V and 0 bases from J; junction bases left unmatched: 16. The CDR3 sequence is 18 residues long. This chain's CDR3 is CACSSLGTGGPYTDKLIF. The DNA of the CDR3 is TGTGCCTGTTCTTCCTTGGGCACTGGGGGACCTTACACCGATAAACTCATCTTT.

This clone was seen a handful of times. Translating this DNA gives a protein that differs at residue 10 from the TCRdb one, which belongs to a much larger clone; a read error is likely, and the protein shown is this translation. The gene calls are TRDV1 and TRDJ1; unclear D gene. The germline V gene encodes CDR1 TSWWSYY and CDR2 QGS. The CDR3 length is 13 residues. V dropped 0 bases and J dropped 10 bases, with 12 bases sitting between them. CDR3 sequence reads: CALGELLSQRLIF. The CDR3 DNA reads as TGTGCTCTTGGGGAACTCTTGTCTCAAAGACTCATCTTT.

This clone was recorded a few times. The protein given by TCRdb reflects a much larger clone and differs at residue 7 from this DNA's translation, likely from a read error; the protein shown is the DNA's translation. The CDR3 region is CACERLRDDTDKLIF. The CDR3 DNA follows: TGTGCCTGTGAAAGACTGAGGGATGACACCGATAAACTCATCTTT. This chain connects TRDV2 to TRDJ1, with a weak D call TRDD3 (5 bases). TCRdb carries no J gene annotation; the J gene was assigned here by matching the DNA with germline. Trimming took off 4 bases at V and 0 bases at J, with 14 bases between the two ends. This CDR3 is 15 amino acids long. Looked up from germline, CDR1 is GEAIGNYY and CDR2 is EKD.

This clone was detected only a few times. A read error is the likely source, as a far larger clone sits one nucleotide away. J gene calling gave no result, while the V gene is TRDV2; TRDD3, as called in the table, went unchecked against the DNA. The CDR3 extends over 18 amino acids. Looked up from germline, CDR1 is GEAIGNYY and CDR2 is EKD. CDR3 DNA: TGTGCCTGTGACAAGGCACTGGGGGGATATCGATGGACCGATAAGCTCATCTTT. Translation: CACDKALGGYRWTDKLIF.

A note on this clone: TCRdb assigns this DNA the protein of a much larger clone, which departs from its translation at residue 14; this likely reflects a read error, and the protein shown comes from translating the DNA. The V gene is TRDV1, the J gene TRDJ1; possibly TRDD3 for D (6 bases). No J segment appears in TCRdb, so it was assigned here by matching the sequence to germline. Trimming removed 2 bases at V and 0 bases at J, with 37 bases between. The CDR3 totals 24 residues. CDR1 is TSWWSYY, CDR2 QGS, per germline. DNA for the CDR3: TGTGCTCTTGGGGAAGTAAGCGCAGATCCAATCAGCTACCGGGGGAACCAGTACACCGATAAACTCATCTTT. Amino acid sequence: CALGEVSADPISYRGNQYTDKLIF.

This clone was found many times. This DNA translates differently at residue 12 from the TCRdb protein, which is that of a much larger clone; a read error is likely, and the protein shown is the DNA's own translation. The V gene is TRDV1, the J gene TRDJ1; 8 nucleotides match TRDD3. The germline V gene encodes CDR1 TSWWSYY and CDR2 QGS. The V and J ends lost 1 base and 2 bases, in that order; junction bases with no gene match: 12. The CDR3 runs to 18 residues. CDR3 sequence: CALGERFQILGGTDKLIF. The CDR3 DNA sequence: TGTGCTCTTGGGGAACGATTCCAAATACTGGGGGGTACCGATAAACTCATCTTT.

This clone was counted between two and nine times. This DNA's translation and the protein TCRdb lists, from a much larger clone, do not match at residue 13, likely due to a read error; the protein shown is translated from the DNA. The V and J genes are TRDV2 and TRDJ3; D may be TRDD3 (5 bases). The J gene, absent from TCRdb, was called here by matching the DNA to germline. Germline V lookup: CDR1 GEAIGNYY, CDR2 EKD. This CDR3 has 18 amino acids. In DNA, the CDR3 is TGTGCCTGTGACACCGAAGGGGACCACTCCTGGGACGCCCGACAGATGTTTTTC. The encoded protein is CACDTEGDHSWDARQMFF.

This clone was found a few times. A far larger clone is off by one base, so a read error is likely. Other DNA sequences in this specimen translate into the identical CDR3. This chain links TRDV2 with TRDJ1, with a tentative D call TRDD3 (5 bases). The J gene is not listed in TCRdb, so it was assigned here from a DNA match to germline. The germline gives CDR1 GEAIGNYY, CDR2 EKD. The CDR3 spans 18 residues. Trimming shortened V by 0 bases and J by 0 bases, and 19 bases separated the two germline ends. This CDR3 is CACDTVGAQEGNTDKLIF. For the CDR3, the DNA is TGTGCCTGTGACACCGTCGGGGCCCAGGAGGGGAACACCGATAAACTCATCTTT.

This clone was found many times. The rearrangement links TRDV2 to TRDJ1, with 13 bases matching TRDD3. Germline values: CDR1 GEAIGNYY, CDR2 EKD. V was clipped by 3 bases and J by 1 base; unmatched bases: 7. The CDR3 is 17 amino acids. The CDR3 region has the DNA TGTGCCTGTGACTCCTTACTGGGGGATACGCTCACCGATAAACTCATCTTT. The encoded protein is CACDSLLGDTLTDKLIF.

For this clone: This DNA's translation and the protein TCRdb lists, from a much larger clone, do not match at residue 25, likely due to a read error; the protein shown is translated from the DNA. No J gene call was made, and the V gene is TRDV3; TRDD3 is the table's D call, not checked against the DNA. Germline assignment: CDR1 TVYSNPD and CDR2 GDNSRS (reference sequence). The CDR3 has 26 residues. The CDR3 loop is CAFGGKPTFLAGGSYSDPPYTDKLTF. In DNA form, the CDR3 reads TGTGCCTTTGGGGGGAAACCCACCTTCCTAGCTGGGGGAAGTTATTCAGACCCTCCGTACACCGATAAACTCACCTTT.

This chain connects TRDV1 to TRDJ1; no firm D call. From germline, CDR1 is TSWWSYY and CDR2 QGS. V was clipped by 1 base and J by 8 bases, with 20 bases between them. This CDR3 region has 16 residues. CDR3 coding DNA: TGTGCTCTTGGGGAACGCTTCTCCCGACCTTACCCCAAACTCATCTTT. Translation gives CALGERFSRPYPKLIF.

This clone was observed a handful of times. The protein given by TCRdb reflects a much larger clone and differs at residue 20 from this DNA's translation, likely from a read error; the protein shown is the DNA's translation. The V gene is TRDV1; the J gene was not called; the table's D call, TRDD3, was not checked against the DNA. The CDR3 extends over 22 amino acids. Germline-derived CDR1 and CDR2 are TSWWSYY and QGS. As DNA, the CDR3 is TGTGCTCTTGGGGAACGGCGTGGTACTGGGGGATTCTACCTTCTTTACACCGATAAACCCATCTTT. As protein: CALGERRGTGGFYLLYTDKPIF.

A word on this clone: The protein in TCRdb stems from a much larger clone and differs at residue 8 from this DNA's translation, likely a read error; here the protein is translated from the DNA. The rearrangement links TRDV1 to TRDJ1; 10 positions agree with TRDD3. In the absence of a J gene in TCRdb, the DNA was matched to germline to assign it here. The CDR3 length is 25 residues. V lost 1 base, J lost 7 bases, and 36 bases stayed unmatched. In germline, CDR1 is TSWWSYY, CDR2 QGS. CDR3: CALGEPEAWVPTFPVRTGGSLKLIF. The CDR3 bases are TGTGCTCTTGGGGAACCCGAGGCGTGGGTCCCTACTTTTCCAGTCCGCACTGGGGGATCCCTTAAACTCATCTTT.

This sequence joins TRDV1 and TRDJ1; D gene uncertain. Matching the DNA to germline supplied the J gene, which TCRdb does not give. The CDR3 length is 14 residues. Trimming removed 3 bases from V and 3 bases from J, with 11 bases in between. Looked up from germline, CDR1 is TSWWSYY and CDR2 is QGS. CDR3 region: CALGEGRSPDKLIF. The CDR3 DNA is TGTGCTCTTGGGGAGGGACGGTCCCCCGATAAACTCATCTTT.

Notes on this clone: The translation of this DNA and the TCRdb protein of a much larger clone differ at residue 7, probably owing to a read error; the protein shown here is translated from the DNA. This rearrangement joins TRDV1 to TRDJ1; a possible D gene is TRDD3 (7 bases). In the absence of a J gene in TCRdb, the DNA was matched to germline to assign it here. Trimming left V 3 bases short and J 2 bases short, with 25 bases between. The CDR3 loop spans 19 amino acids. Germline values: CDR1 TSWWSYY, CDR2 QGS. Here the CDR3 DNA reads TGTGCTCTTGGGGATCCCCTCCTACGTAGGTGGGGGAGAACCGATAAACTCATCTTT. Encoded protein: CALGDPLLRRWGRTDKLIF.

This clone was observed at least ten times. A far larger clone is a single base away, which makes a read error likely. V is TRDV1 and J is TRDJ1, with 9 bases lining up with TRDD2. Losses at the gene ends were 3 bases for V and 1 base for J; bases not matched to a gene: 21. The CDR3 sequence is 21 residues long. Germline V gene data show CDR1 as TSWWSYY and CDR2 as QGS. CDR3 DNA: TGTGCTCTTGGGGAGGGGGCCTTCCTACGAACCTGGGGCTTCAGCACCGATAAACTCATCTTT. It yields the protein CALGEGAFLRTWGFSTDKLIF.

In the case of this clone: This likely traces to a read error, being one base from a far larger clone. The same CDR3 also results from other DNA sequences found in this sample. The gene calls are TRDV2 and TRDJ3; 7 bases fit TRDD3. The J gene, left out of TCRdb, was set here by checking the DNA against germline. The CDR3 length is 19 residues. Germline loops: CDR1 GEAIGNYY, CDR2 EKD. V gave up 3 bases and J gave up 2 bases; unmatched junction bases: 12. The CDR3: CACDPGGYQGAWDTRQMFF. DNA for the CDR3: TGTGCCTGTGACCCTGGGGGGTATCAGGGTGCCTGGGACACCCGACAGATGTTTTTC.